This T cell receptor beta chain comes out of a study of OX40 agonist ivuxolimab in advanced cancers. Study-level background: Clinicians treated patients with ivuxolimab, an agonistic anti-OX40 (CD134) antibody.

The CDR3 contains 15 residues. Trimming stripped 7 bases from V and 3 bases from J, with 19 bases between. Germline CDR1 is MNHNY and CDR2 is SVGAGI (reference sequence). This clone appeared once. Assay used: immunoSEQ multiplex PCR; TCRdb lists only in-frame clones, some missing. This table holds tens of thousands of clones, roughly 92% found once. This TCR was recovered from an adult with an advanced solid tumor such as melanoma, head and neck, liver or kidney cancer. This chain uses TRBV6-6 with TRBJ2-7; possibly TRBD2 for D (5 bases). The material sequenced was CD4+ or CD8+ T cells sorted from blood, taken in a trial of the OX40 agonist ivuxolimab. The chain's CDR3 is CASTNNQAGYYEQYF. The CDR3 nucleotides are TGTGCCAGCACTAACAACCAGGCGGGCTACTACGAGCAGTACTTC.